What follows are 30 T cell receptor beta chains derived from one specimen sequenced in a study of early T cells in non-severe SARS-CoV-2 infection. Each CDR3 protein is one row after TCRdb ran MiXCR on the 5' RACE reads. This table has about 45,000 distinct CDR3 sequences, roughly an eighth appearing once. Source material: whole blood. The receptors were gathered from an adult who was a healthcare worker with PCR-confirmed SARS-CoV-2 infection or an uninfected control (not recorded which).

CDR3 nucleotide sequence: TGCGCCAGCAGCCGCGCTAGCGGGGGTATCCAAGAGACCCAGTACTTC. Its protein product is CASSRASGGIQETQYF. V usage is TRBV5-1 and J usage is TRBJ2-5; 10 nucleotides agree with TRBD2. The V and J ends lost 4 bases and 1 base, in that order; junction bases with no gene match: 7. Germline V gene sequence: CDR1 SGHRS, CDR2 YFSETQ. The CDR3 totals 16 residues.

The chain recombines TRBV28 with TRBJ2-7; 10 positions agree with TRBD2. After removal of 4 bases from V and 3 bases from J, the junction contained 6 bases not matched to a gene. The germline CDR1 and CDR2 sequences are MDHEN and SYDVKM. CDR3 length: 15 amino acids. The CDR3 loop is CASSSHIAGGYEQYF. CDR3 coding DNA: TGTGCCAGCAGTTCTCATATAGCGGGAGGCTACGAGCAGTACTTC.

Ten or more counts support this clonotype. The chain links TRBV3-1 to TRBJ2-7; 7 bases map to TRBD2. Germline CDR1 is LGHDT and CDR2 is YNNKEL (reference sequence). The CDR3 loop spans 14 amino acids. V shed 1 base and J 2 bases; nucleotides not matched to a gene: 2. The CDR3 sequence: CASSQAGGAYEQYF. CDR3 in DNA: TGTGCCAGCAGCCAAGCGGGGGGAGCCTACGAGCAGTACTTC.

The chain combines TRBV5-6 with TRBJ2-7; 7 bases map to TRBD2. The CDR3 consists of 14 residues. Germline CDR1 reads SGHDT; CDR2 reads YYEEEE. V lost 4 bases to trimming and J lost 2 bases; unmatched junction nucleotides: 6. CDR3 nucleotides: TGTGCCAGCAGCGTCGGACTAGTTGCCTACGAGCAGTACTTC. Translation gives CASSVGLVAYEQYF.

In its sample, this clonotype was seen many times. The rearrangement links TRBV18 to TRBJ1-5, with D unresolved. Trimming shortened V by 2 bases and J by 4 bases, and 12 bases separated the two germline ends. CDR1 is KGHSH, CDR2 LQKENI, per germline. CDR3 length: 15 amino acids. Here the CDR3 DNA reads TGTGCCAGCTCACCAGCACCTGGCGGGAATCAGCCCCAGCATTTT. Its translation is CASSPAPGGNQPQHF.

This clonotype has ten or more counts. The chain is built from TRBV20-1 and TRBJ2-1; TRBD2 agrees at 8 bases. Trimming cost V 4 bases and J 2 bases; bases outside gene matches: 7. This CDR3 has 15 residues. Germline CDR1 DFQATT, CDR2 SNEGSKA (reference sequence). The DNA of the CDR3 is TGCAGTGCTAAAATAGCGGGACTCACCTACAATGAGCAGTTCTTC. Encoded protein: CSAKIAGLTYNEQFF.

The sample holds a few counts of this clonotype. The chain recombines TRBV19 with TRBJ2-7, with D hard to call. This CDR3 comprises 14 residues. Trimming removed 6 bases from V and 7 bases from J, with 19 bases in between. The V gene's germline CDR1 is LNHDA and CDR2 SQIVND (reference sequence). The CDR3 loop is CASRAGLLVGEQYF. The CDR3 DNA reads TGTGCCAGTAGGGCCGGGCTCCTGGTTGGGGAGCAGTACTTC.

This clonotype has only a few counts. This chain uses TRBV6-2 or TRBV6-3 with TRBJ2-3; weak D call: TRBD1 (6 bases). Germline assignment: CDR1 MNHEY and CDR2 SVGEGT. CDR3 length equals 13 residues. Trimming shortened V by 4 bases and J by 5 bases, and 10 bases separated the two germline ends. The CDR3 DNA follows: TGTGCCAGCAGTTTTACAGGGAGAGATACGCAGTATTTT. Protein: CASSFTGRDTQYF.

This clonotype was observed a handful of times. The chain employs TRBV11-3 and TRBJ2-3, with 10 bases identical to TRBD2. The junction had 4 bases not matched to a gene; V was cut back by 1 base and J by 9 bases. The CDR3 runs 14 residues. Germline V lookup: CDR1 SGHNT, CDR2 YENEEA. The CDR3 loop reads CASSLGLAGRTQYF. CDR3 nucleotides: TGTGCCAGCAGCTTAGGACTAGCGGGTAGGACGCAGTATTTT.

This clonotype was observed a few times. The chain has TRBV28 and TRBJ1-1; D ambiguous. V was clipped by 5 bases and J by 3 bases, with 1 base between them. Germline V gives CDR1 MDHEN, CDR2 SYDVKM. This CDR3 is 10 amino acids long. The CDR3, as DNA: TGTGCCAGCAGTCACACTGAAGCTTTCTTT. Encoded protein: CASSHTEAFF. The whole variable domain, remainder taken from reference TRBV28 and TRBJ1-1, is DVKVTQSSRYLVKRTGEKVFLECVQDMDHENMFWYRQDPGLGLRLIYFSYDVKMKEKGDIPEGYSVSREKKERFSLILESASTNQTSMYLCASSHTEAFFGQGTRLTVV.

V usage is TRBV6-2 or TRBV6-3 and J usage is TRBJ2-2; 12 bases match TRBD2. CDR3 length: 13 amino acids. Unmatched junction bases numbered 1, after V lost 10 bases and J lost 4 bases. From germline, CDR1 is MNHEY and CDR2 SVGEGT. CDR3 loop: CATGLAGTGELFF. The CDR3 nucleotides read TGTGCCACGGGACTAGCGGGCACCGGGGAGCTGTTTTTT.

The CDR3 spells CASSRRGQGHEQYF. As DNA, the CDR3 is TGTGCCAGCAGCCGCCGGGGACAGGGACACGAGCAGTACTTC. This chain connects TRBV12-3 or TRBV12-4 to TRBJ2-7; TRBD1 matches 9 bases. The V segment lost 6 bases and the J segment 5 bases; nucleotides outside the gene matches: 8. The CDR3 spans 14 residues.

This clonotype was recorded many times. The chain couples TRBV12-3 or TRBV12-4 to TRBJ2-3; 11 positions agree with TRBD2. V was clipped by 1 base and J by 3 bases; unmatched bases: 0. The CDR3 length is 15 residues. CDR3 nucleotides: TGTGCCAGCAGTTTAGGGACTAGCGGGACAGATACGCAGTATTTT. Translated: CASSLGTSGTDTQYF.

J is TRBJ2-7 and V is TRBV4-2; 8 bases map to TRBD1. Germline V lookup: CDR1 LGHNA, CDR2 YNFKEQ. The CDR3 runs to 17 residues. V was pared by 2 bases and J by 3 bases, with 12 bases of the junction left unmatched. The CDR3 is CASSQRLGGTGHYEQYF. CDR3 sequence (DNA): TGTGCCAGCAGCCAACGCCTAGGTGGGACAGGCCACTACGAGCAGTACTTC.

This clonotype was recorded at least ten times. The rearrangement joins TRBV6-2 or TRBV6-3 to TRBJ2-7, with 7 nucleotides matching TRBD1. CDR1 and CDR2 from the germline V gene are MNHEY and SVGEGT. The CDR3 extends over 14 amino acids. Trimming cost V 4 bases and J 3 bases; bases outside gene matches: 6. Written as DNA, the CDR3 is TGTGCCAGCAGTTCACCGACAGGGTTCTACGAGCAGTACTTC. Protein: CASSSPTGFYEQYF.

This clonotype was picked up many times. The rearrangement uses TRBV4-3 and TRBJ2-1; 7 bases align to TRBD1. The germline V gene encodes CDR1 LGHNA and CDR2 YSLEER. Trimming cost V 3 bases and J 6 bases; bases outside gene matches: 5. This CDR3 region has 14 residues. The CDR3: CASSQGQLVNEQFF. The CDR3, as DNA: TGCGCCAGCAGCCAGGGACAGTTAGTCAATGAGCAGTTCTTC.

This clonotype is termed medium-sized. The chain links TRBV6-6 to TRBJ1-5; weak D call: TRBD1 (5 bases). Germline CDR1 MNHNY, CDR2 SVGAGI (reference sequence). This CDR3 has 14 residues. With 7 bases removed from V and 6 bases from J, the gap between germline ends came to 16 bases. CDR3 in amino acids: CASTVTGRSQPQHF. The CDR3 DNA sequence: TGTGCCAGCACGGTCACAGGTCGCTCTCAGCCCCAGCATTTT.

This clonotype was observed a few times. V usage is TRBV4-1 and J usage is TRBJ2-7, with 9 bases aligning to TRBD2. Trimming took 0 bases from V and 2 from J; bases not matched to a gene: 8. Germline V gives CDR1 MGHRA, CDR2 YSYEKL. The CDR3 has 17 residues. The CDR3 sequence is CASSQDWSSGTPYEQYF. CDR3 bases: TGCGCCAGCAGCCAAGATTGGTCTAGCGGGACCCCCTACGAGCAGTACTTC.

The rearrangement links TRBV6-5 to TRBJ2-7; TRBD2 agrees at 8 bases. The CDR3 loop spans 16 amino acids. V was clipped by 4 bases and J by 3 bases; unmatched bases: 11. CDR1 and CDR2 from the germline V gene are MNHEY and SVGAGI. The DNA of the CDR3 is TGTGCCAGCAGTTTAGATAGGACTAGCTCTTTCTACGAGCAGTACTTC. As protein: CASSLDRTSSFYEQYF.

This clonotype was seen only a few times. The chain carries TRBV6-2 or TRBV6-3 and TRBJ2-1; 10 nucleotides agree with TRBD2. Trimming cost V 2 bases and J 10 bases; bases outside gene matches: 14. This CDR3 has 17 residues. CDR1 is MNHEY and CDR2 is SVGEGT in the germline V gene. This CDR3 reads CASSYGSSGSSRKEQFF. CDR3 sequence (DNA): TGTGCCAGCAGTTACGGGTCTAGCGGGAGTTCCAGGAAGGAGCAGTTCTTC.

The chain links TRBV6-2 or TRBV6-3 to TRBJ2-7; 9 positions agree with TRBD2. The V segment lost 5 bases and the J segment 2 bases; nucleotides outside the gene matches: 7. The CDR3 is 15 residues long. Germline CDR1 MNHEY, CDR2 SVGEGT. As DNA, the CDR3 is TGTGCCAGCAGTGGTCCTAGCGGGGCAGCCTACGAGCAGTACTTC. Its translation: CASSGPSGAAYEQYF.

This clonotype has ten or more counts. This chain connects TRBV4-3 to TRBJ2-7; D may be TRBD1 (6 bases). V was clipped by 0 bases and J by 6 bases, with 21 bases between them. The CDR3 is 17 residues long. Germline CDR1 and CDR2: LGHNA and YSLEER. The CDR3 DNA is TGCGCCAGCAGCCAAGAACCGCTCCTAGGGGGAAGTAGCGAGCAGTACTTC. This encodes CASSQEPLLGGSSEQYF.

This clonotype was seen a few times. This chain uses TRBV6-2 or TRBV6-3 with TRBJ2-7; D unresolved. Germline V CDR1 and CDR2: MNHEY, SVGEGT. V lost 7 bases and J lost 4, with 23 bases in between. The CDR3 loop spans 16 amino acids. This chain's CDR3 is CASKIGRTLDSYEQYF. In nucleotides, the CDR3 is TGTGCCAGCAAAATAGGACGGACCCTTGACTCATACGAGCAGTACTTC.

This clonotype was counted many times. The J gene is TRBJ2-2, the V gene TRBV7-2, with TRBD2 matching 9 bases. Germline V gene lookup returns CDR1 SGHTA and CDR2 FQGNSA. The length of the CDR3 is 15 residues. J gave up 7 bases and V 0 bases, and 3 bases lay outside the gene matches. CDR3 nucleotides: TGTGCCAGCAGCTTAGCGGGGACTAGCCACGGGGAGCTGTTTTTT. The encoded protein is CASSLAGTSHGELFF.

In its sample, this clonotype was seen many times. V usage is TRBV5-5 and J usage is TRBJ2-6; weak D call: TRBD1 (6 bases). V lost 6 bases to trimming and J lost 0 bases, with 7 bases between them. Germline CDR1 and CDR2: SGHKS and YYEKEE (reference sequence). The CDR3 runs to 14 residues. Here the CDR3 DNA reads TGTGCCAGCACGACAGGCTCTGGGGCCAACGTCCTGACTTTC. Its translation: CASTTGSGANVLTF.

V is TRBV9 and J is TRBJ2-1; D unresolved. The V gene's germline CDR1 is SGDLS and CDR2 YYNGEE. This CDR3 comprises 11 residues. V was pared by 4 bases and J by 9 bases, with 8 bases between. This CDR3 is CASSRAVEQFF. Written as DNA, the CDR3 is TGTGCCAGCAGCCGGGCAGTTGAGCAGTTCTTC.

This clonotype was seen ten or more times. The chain links TRBV12-3 or TRBV12-4 to TRBJ2-7; 7 nucleotides agree with TRBD2. The CDR3 length is 16 residues. J was trimmed by 9 bases and V by 2 bases; bases with no gene match: 16. Here the CDR3 DNA reads TGTGCCAGCAGTTTAAGCGGCCCCGCGACTAGCTTCGGGCAGTACTTC. Translated, it gives CASSLSGPATSFGQYF.

This clonotype was detected ten times or more. V gene TRBV7-3 combines with J gene TRBJ2-1, with D possibly matching TRBD1 (6 bases). V was cut by 7 bases and J by 6 bases, with 10 bases left in between. CDR3 length: 12 amino acids. Germline CDR1 reads SGHTA; CDR2 reads FQGTGA. The CDR3 here is CASNEQGNEQFF. In DNA form, the CDR3 reads TGTGCCAGCAACGAACAGGGCAATGAGCAGTTCTTC. Supplemented by reference TRBV7-3 and TRBJ2-1, the full variable domain reads GAGVSQTPSNKVTEKGKYVELRCDPISGHTALYWYRQSLGQGPEFLIYFQGTGAADDSGLPNDRFFAVRPEGSVSTLKIQRTERGDSAVYLCASNEQGNEQFFGPGTRLTVL.

V is TRBV28 and J is TRBJ2-7; no definite D call. V lost 5 bases and J 3 bases, leaving 2 bases between the germline ends. Germline V CDR1 and CDR2: MDHEN, SYDVKM. The CDR3 has 10 amino acids. CDR3 sequence: CASSNYEQYF. The CDR3 bases are TGTGCCAGCAGTAACTACGAGCAGTACTTC. The full variable domain, rest sourced from reference TRBV28 and TRBJ2-7, is DVKVTQSSRYLVKRTGEKVFLECVQDMDHENMFWYRQDPGLGLRLIYFSYDVKMKEKGDIPEGYSVSREKKERFSLILESASTNQTSMYLCASSNYEQYFGPGTRLTVT.

This clonotype was counted at least ten times. The chain links TRBV29-1 to TRBJ2-7, with TRBD2 matching 9 bases. CDR1 and CDR2 (germline): SQVTM, ANQGSEA. The CDR3 is 14 residues long. After removal of 6 bases from V and 5 bases from J, the junction contained 11 bases not matched to a gene. CDR3 sequence reads: CSVSTGTSWNEQYF. The CDR3 DNA reads TGCAGCGTATCGACCGGGACTAGCTGGAACGAGCAGTACTTC.